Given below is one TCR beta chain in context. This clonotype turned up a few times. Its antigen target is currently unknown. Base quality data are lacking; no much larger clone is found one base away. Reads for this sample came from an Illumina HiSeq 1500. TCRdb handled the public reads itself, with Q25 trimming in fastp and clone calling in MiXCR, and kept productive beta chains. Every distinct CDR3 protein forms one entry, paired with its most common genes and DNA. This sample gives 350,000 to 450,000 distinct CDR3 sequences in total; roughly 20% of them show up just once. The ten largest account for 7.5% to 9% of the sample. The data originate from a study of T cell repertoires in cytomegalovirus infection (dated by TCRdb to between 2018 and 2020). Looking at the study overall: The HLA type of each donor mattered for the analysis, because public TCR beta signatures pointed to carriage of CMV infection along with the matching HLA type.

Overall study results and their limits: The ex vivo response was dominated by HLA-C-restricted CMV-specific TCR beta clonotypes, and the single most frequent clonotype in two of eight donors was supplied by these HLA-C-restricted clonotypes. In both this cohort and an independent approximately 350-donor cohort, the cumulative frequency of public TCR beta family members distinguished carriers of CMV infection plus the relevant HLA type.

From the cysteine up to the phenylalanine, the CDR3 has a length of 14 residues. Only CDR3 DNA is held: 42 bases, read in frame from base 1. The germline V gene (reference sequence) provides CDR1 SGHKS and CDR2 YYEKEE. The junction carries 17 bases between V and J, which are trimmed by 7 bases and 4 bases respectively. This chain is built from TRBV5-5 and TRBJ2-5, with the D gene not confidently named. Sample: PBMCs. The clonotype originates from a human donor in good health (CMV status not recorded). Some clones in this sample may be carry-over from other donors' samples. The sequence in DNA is TGTGCCAGCCGCAGGTGGCGACCGGGAGAGACCCAGTACTTC. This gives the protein CASRRWRPGETQYF.